A single sample gave rise to the 32 T cell receptor beta chains below, sequenced in a study of cytomegalovirus exposure and HLA in healthy donors. In the PCR, 60 Vbeta and 13 Jbeta primers were used. This table comes from immunoSEQ multiplex PCR, and its TCRdb copy is limited to in-frame clones, with some not included. In the table there are some 97,000 clones, roughly 70% of which are singletons. Specimen: PBMCs. The receptor set was obtained from a woman aged 18-35 years in good health and CMV-seropositive.

The V gene is TRBV27, the J gene TRBJ1-4, with D perhaps TRBD1 (5 bases). Trimming removed 4 bases at V and 4 bases at J, with 10 bases between. CDR1 and CDR2 from the germline V gene are MNHEY and SMNVEV (reference sequence). The CDR3 length is 14 residues. For the CDR3, the DNA is TGTGCCAGCAGTTCCTACAGGTTTAATGAAAAACTGTTTTTT. The encoded protein is CASSSYRFNEKLFF.

J is TRBJ1-1 and V is TRBV27; maybe TRBD1 (5 bases). Germline V CDR1 and CDR2: MNHEY, SMNVEV (reference sequence). This CDR3 has 14 residues. Trimming pared 3 bases from V and 3 bases from J, leaving 11 bases between. In DNA form, the CDR3 reads TGTGCCAGCAGTTTCGCGGGGCGGGACACTGAAGCTTTCTTT. This encodes CASSFAGRDTEAFF.

CDR3 nucleotide sequence: TGTGCCAGCAGTTACTCACAGAACACCGGGGAGCTGTTTTTT. This translates into CASSYSQNTGELFF. The rearrangement joins TRBV6-6 to TRBJ2-2; no reliable D call. The CDR3 totals 14 residues. Germline loops: CDR1 MNHNY, CDR2 SVGAGI (reference sequence). V was trimmed by 0 bases and J by 1 base, leaving 3 bases between them.

The chain links TRBV25-1 to TRBJ2-7, with TRBD1 matching over 8 bases. Germline trimming cut 4 bases from V and 0 bases from J; bases unmatched to any gene: 5. Germline assignment: CDR1 MGHDK and CDR2 SYGVNS. This CDR3 comprises 15 residues. For the CDR3, the DNA is TGTGCCAGCAGTGGATCTGGACAGGGCTCCTACGAGCAGTACTTC. It translates to CASSGSGQGSYEQYF.

V is TRBV9 and J is TRBJ2-2; TRBD1 agrees at 7 bases. Per the germline V gene, CDR1 is SGDLS and CDR2 is YYNGEE. After removal of 5 bases from V and 6 bases from J, the junction contained 10 bases not matched to a gene. This CDR3 is 15 amino acids long. CDR3 sequence: CASRRGLEWSGELFF. In DNA, the CDR3 is TGTGCCAGCAGGAGGGGGCTCGAGTGGTCCGGGGAGCTGTTTTTT.

The genes are TRBV5-8 and TRBJ2-3; possible D gene TRBD2, 5 bases. V gave up 7 bases and J gave up 5 bases, with 11 bases separating them. The CDR3 is 12 residues long. The V gene's germline CDR1 is SGHTS and CDR2 YDEGEE. The CDR3 coding sequence is TGTGCCAGCCGAACGGCGGGAGATACGCAGTATTTT. Translating it yields CASRTAGDTQYF.

The chain links TRBV12-5 to TRBJ1-5; no reliable D call. V shed 4 bases and J shed 3 bases, with 4 bases lying between them. CDR3 length: 12 residues. The germline CDR1 and CDR2 sequences are LGHNT and FRNRAP. The CDR3 DNA sequence: TGTGCTAGTGGTTCTCTCAATCAGCCCCAGCATTTT. Its protein is CASGSLNQPQHF.

The rearrangement joins TRBV6-5 to TRBJ1-5, with unresolved D. Trimming removed 4 bases at V and 7 bases at J, with 14 bases between. Germline assignment: CDR1 MNHEY and CDR2 SVGAGI. The CDR3 covers 14 residues. The CDR3 nucleotides read TGTGCCAGCAGTTTCGGGTCAGACGGGCAGCCCCAGCATTTT. As protein: CASSFGSDGQPQHF.

J is TRBJ1-6 and V is TRBV27; 11 bases agree with TRBD1. The CDR3 runs to 16 residues. Germline lookup yields CDR1 MNHEY and CDR2 SMNVEV (reference sequence). The ends lost 1 base at V and 7 bases at J; junction bases unmatched: 3. CDR3 in amino acids: CASSLWTGGTNSPLHF. Written as DNA, the CDR3 is TGTGCCAGCAGTTTATGGACAGGGGGCACCAATTCACCCCTCCACTTT.

The chain links TRBV5-1 to TRBJ1-3; TRBD1 is a possible D gene (5 bases). Germline V gene sequence: CDR1 SGHRS, CDR2 YFSETQ. The CDR3 totals 15 residues. V was cut by 0 bases and J by 2 bases, with 9 bases left in between. CDR3 sequence (DNA): TGCGCCAGCAGCTTGGGATCAGGGACTGGAAACACCATATATTTT. This sequence encodes CASSLGSGTGNTIYF.

This clone was observed a few times. This chain uses TRBV19 with TRBJ1-3; no reliable D call. In germline, CDR1 is LNHDA, CDR2 SQIVND (reference sequence). The CDR3 runs 15 residues. V gave up 3 bases and J gave up 0 bases, with 9 bases separating them. The CDR3 DNA follows: TGTGCCAGTAGTATGGCTGGTTTCTCTGGAAACACCATATATTTT. Protein: CASSMAGFSGNTIYF.

J is TRBJ2-2 and V is TRBV27, with TRBD2 matching over 11 bases. Germline values: CDR1 MNHEY, CDR2 SMNVEV (reference sequence). The CDR3 consists of 16 residues. With V trimmed by 5 bases and J by 1 base, 3 bases remained unmatched. CDR3 in DNA: TGTGCCAGCAGTACTACTAGCGGGAGGAACACCGGGGAGCTGTTTTTT. Translated: CASSTTSGRNTGELFF.

V is TRBV28 and J is TRBJ1-1; no firm D call. Germline V gives CDR1 MDHEN, CDR2 SYDVKM. This CDR3 region has 11 residues. Trimming shortened V by 5 bases and J by 1 base, and 2 bases separated the two germline ends. The CDR3 reads CASSRNTEAFF. DNA for the CDR3: TGTGCCAGCAGTCGGAACACTGAAGCTTTCTTT.

The rearrangement links TRBV7-9 to TRBJ2-1; TRBD1 might be the D (6 bases). V dropped 6 bases and J dropped 2 bases, with 20 bases sitting between them. Germline V gives CDR1 SEHNR, CDR2 FQNEAQ (reference sequence). The length of the CDR3 is 17 residues. CDR3: CASSSHRQGPTYNEQFF. In DNA, the CDR3 is TGTGCCAGCAGTTCCCACCGCCAGGGGCCAACCTACAATGAGCAGTTCTTC.

The chain employs TRBV10-3 and TRBJ2-7; 13 bases map to TRBD2. With V trimmed by 8 bases and J by 0 bases, 1 base remained unmatched. Germline CDR1 reads ENHRY; CDR2 reads SYGVKD. The CDR3 has 14 amino acids. CDR3 in amino acids: CAIRLAGGSYEQYF. CDR3 DNA sequence: TGTGCCATCCGACTAGCGGGGGGCTCCTACGAGCAGTACTTC.

The chain recombines TRBV5-1 with TRBJ2-1; 11 bases are shared with TRBD2. The junction had 3 bases not matched to a gene; V was cut back by 2 bases and J by 5 bases. The CDR3 runs 15 residues. Germline lookup yields CDR1 SGHRS and CDR2 YFSETQ. The CDR3 bases are TGCGCCAGCAGCTTAGTGACTAGCGGGGACAATGAGCAGTTCTTC. As protein: CASSLVTSGDNEQFF.

The chain links TRBV7-9 to TRBJ1-3; 9 bases fit TRBD1. This CDR3 spans 16 amino acids. Germline V gives CDR1 SEHNR, CDR2 FQNEAQ (reference sequence). V lost 5 bases, J lost 8 bases, and 13 bases stayed unmatched. Here the CDR3 DNA reads TGTGCCAGCAGCGTCGTTCCGGGACAGGGAGGAGACACCATATATTTT. Translation: CASSVVPGQGGDTIYF.

The table lists this clone with a few counts. The chain combines TRBV7-2 with TRBJ2-4; the match to TRBD1 covers 7 bases. V shed 5 bases, J shed 1 base, and the junction held 8 bases outside the gene matches. The CDR3 covers 16 residues. CDR1 is SGHTA and CDR2 is FQGNSA in the germline V gene. The CDR3, as DNA: TGTGCCAGCAGCACCCTGGACAGGCGCGCCAAAAACATTCAGTACTTC. Translating it yields CASSTLDRRAKNIQYF.

This sequence joins TRBV5-4 and TRBJ1-4; D remains unclear. CDR3 length: 16 amino acids. Trimming cost V 0 bases and J 3 bases, with 12 bases left between them. The germline CDR1 and CDR2 sequences are SGHNT and YYREEE (reference sequence). The CDR3 spells CASSLDPGNSNEKLFF. The CDR3 DNA is TGTGCCAGCAGCTTGGATCCGGGGAACTCTAATGAAAAACTGTTTTTT.

The J gene is TRBJ2-1, the V gene TRBV7-3, with D perhaps matching TRBD2 (5 bases). V dropped 3 bases and J dropped 6 bases, with 15 bases sitting between them. Looked up from germline, CDR1 is SGHTA and CDR2 is FQGTGA. The CDR3 loop spans 15 amino acids. DNA for the CDR3: TGTGCCAGCAGCTTCGATGGTGGACTCCTCAATGAGCAGTTCTTC. This codes for CASSFDGGLLNEQFF.

V is TRBV7-3 and J is TRBJ1-1; 12 bases are shared with TRBD1. J was trimmed by 0 bases and V by 5 bases; bases with no gene match: 4. Germline loops: CDR1 SGHTA, CDR2 FQGTGA. CDR3 length equals 16 residues. This CDR3 is CASSPGQGAMNTEAFF. For the CDR3, the DNA is TGTGCCAGCAGCCCGGGACAGGGGGCCATGAACACTGAAGCTTTCTTT.

This clone occurred a few times. This chain connects TRBV6-5 to TRBJ2-3, with 8 bases fitting TRBD2. With 10 bases clipped from V and 5 bases from J, the junction kept 8 bases outside the gene matches. CDR1 and CDR2 (germline): MNHEY, SVGAGI. CDR3 size: 13 residues. The CDR3, as DNA: TGTGCCACCGCGGGACTAGTATTAGATACGCAGTATTTT. It yields the protein CATAGLVLDTQYF.

This rearrangement joins TRBV18 to TRBJ2-3; D is possibly TRBD1 (5 bases). Germline V gene lookup returns CDR1 KGHSH and CDR2 LQKENI. Trimming took off 2 bases at V and 2 bases at J, with 8 bases between the two ends. This CDR3 comprises 14 residues. The CDR3 DNA reads TGTGCCAGCTCACCAGACAGATACACAGATACGCAGTATTTT. This gives the protein CASSPDRYTDTQYF.

This chain connects TRBV15 to TRBJ1-5; D remains unclear. Germline V gene sequence: CDR1 LNHNV, CDR2 YYDKDF (reference sequence). The CDR3 spans 12 residues. Trimming shortened V by 3 bases and J by 6 bases, and 6 bases separated the two germline ends. CDR3 sequence: CATSREIQPQHF. The CDR3 DNA is TGTGCCACCAGCAGGGAGATTCAGCCCCAGCATTTT. The whole variable domain, filled in from reference TRBV15 and TRBJ1-5, reads DAMVIQNPRYQVTQFGKPVTLSCSQTLNHNVMYWYQQKSSQAPKLLFHYYDKDFNNEADTPDNFQSRRPNTSFCFLDIRSPGLGDTAMYLCATSREIQPQHFGDGTRLSIL.

The chain joins TRBV27 to TRBJ2-1, with a weak D call TRBD1 (7 bases). From germline, CDR1 is MNHEY and CDR2 SMNVEV (reference sequence). CDR3 size: 16 residues. The ends were cut back, 3 bases at V and 4 bases at J, with 16 bases in the middle. The CDR3 nucleotides read TGTGCCAGCAGTTTGGGGGGCAGGGGGGCATACAATGAGCAGTTCTTC. Translated: CASSLGGRGAYNEQFF.

This chain uses TRBV27 with TRBJ2-7, with 9 bases identical to TRBD1. Germline CDR1 reads MNHEY; CDR2 reads SMNVEV (reference sequence). Losses at the gene ends were 2 bases for V and 5 bases for J; bases not matched to a gene: 4. The CDR3 has 14 residues. The CDR3 reads CASSLLDRGHEQYF. The CDR3, as DNA: TGTGCCAGCAGTTTACTGGACAGGGGTCACGAGCAGTACTTC.

This sequence joins TRBV7-9 and TRBJ1-2; 7 nucleotides align to TRBD1. Per the germline V gene, CDR1 is SEHNR and CDR2 is FQNEAQ (reference sequence). CDR3 size: 15 residues. Trimming cost V 5 bases and J 3 bases; bases outside gene matches: 9. For the CDR3, the DNA is TGTGCCAGCAGCCACTTTAGGGACAGTGACTATGGCTACACCTTC. Its protein product is CASSHFRDSDYGYTF.

The chain carries TRBV9 and TRBJ1-2; 7 nucleotides agree with TRBD1. This CDR3 is built from 13 residues. V shed 3 bases, J shed 5 bases, and the junction held 4 bases outside the gene matches. Germline values: CDR1 SGDLS, CDR2 YYNGEE. CDR3 residues: CASSGQGLYGYTF. The CDR3 DNA is TGTGCCAGCAGCGGACAGGGTCTTTATGGCTACACCTTC.

This chain joins TRBV4-2 and TRBJ1-4; 9 bases are a match to TRBD1. CDR3 length: 14 residues. V was clipped by 6 bases and J by 7 bases; unmatched bases: 6. The germline V gene has CDR1 LGHNA and CDR2 YNFKEQ. The CDR3, as DNA: TGTGCCAGCAGTTCGGGACAGGGTTTTGAAAAACTGTTTTTT. Protein product: CASSSGQGFEKLFF.

The V call is TRBV15, the J call TRBJ2-7; TRBD1 matches 8 bases. The CDR3 totals 15 residues. After removal of 0 bases from V and 3 bases from J, the junction contained 4 bases not matched to a gene. Germline CDR1 reads LNHNV; CDR2 reads YYDKDF (reference sequence). The CDR3 bases are TGTGCCACCAGCAGAGATCCCGGGACAGGCTACGAGCAGTACTTC. It codes for CATSRDPGTGYEQYF.

The chain combines TRBV28 with TRBJ2-5; unclear D gene. Looked up from germline, CDR1 is MDHEN and CDR2 is SYDVKM. Trimming left V 3 bases short and J 3 bases short, with 8 bases between. This CDR3 has 13 amino acids. DNA for the CDR3: TGTGCCAGCAGTTTGACCACAGAAGAGACCCAGTACTTC. Protein: CASSLTTEETQYF.

The rearrangement uses TRBV5-1 and TRBJ1-1; the match to TRBD1 covers 8 bases. V lost 0 bases and J lost 1; bases outside the gene matches: 2. Germline CDR1 is SGHRS and CDR2 is YFSETQ. This CDR3 spans 15 amino acids. The DNA of the CDR3 is TGCGCCAGCAGCTTGGTCGGACAGGGGAACACTGAAGCTTTCTTT. Amino acid sequence: CASSLVGQGNTEAFF.